The subject of this entry is one TCR beta chain. Clones were read by immunoSEQ multiplex PCR, and TCRdb kept only the in-frame ones, dropping some. The sample holds about 270,000 clones; around 91% are singletons and the top ten take 2.4%. Recruits, aged roughly 18 to 95 years, lived in 24 US areas. Participants' reported clinical history set cohort assignment. Recovered Cohort 3 donors showed two negative PCRs, clearance, or symptom resolution. This entry belongs to a study of blood T cell repertoires in COVID-19. The TCR was taken from a woman under 30 who had recovered from COVID-19. What was sequenced was PBMCs or T cells enriched from blood (not recorded which).

The chain's CDR3 is CASSEEGQGASPLHF. The CDR3 region has the DNA TGTGCCAGCAGTGAAGAGGGACAGGGGGCTTCACCCCTCCACTTT. The rearrangement uses TRBV25-1 and TRBJ1-6, with TRBD1 matching 12 bases. Trimming cost V 2 bases and J 9 bases; bases outside gene matches: 2. Germline lookup yields CDR1 MGHDK and CDR2 SYGVNS. The CDR3 sequence is 15 residues long.